This TCR beta chain was found in a study of molecular identifiers for immune sequencing clone quantification. Study conclusions and caveats: Investigators reportedly could detect spiked Jurkat TCR RNA from one cell among 1.1 million or so naive cells.

Bulk libraries came from a prior protocol with listed TCR primers. In TCRdb, the PCR reads were re-called with MiXCR into one record per CDR3 protein. The sample has 68,000 or so distinct CDR3 sequences, around a sixth seen once. This clonotype was seen ten or more times. Its target is unknown. Trimming left V 2 bases short and J 8 bases short, with 27 bases between. The CDR3 runs 18 residues. From germline, CDR1 is SEHNR and CDR2 FQNEAQ (reference sequence). V usage is TRBV7-9 and J usage is TRBJ2-5; either TRBD1 or TRBD2 may supply D (5 bases each). The sequencing sample was made of naive CD8+ T cells from blood, with Jurkat cell RNA spiked in. Subset specified: FACS-sorted CD8+CD4-CCR7+CD45RA+ naive T cells. This receptor was taken from a human donor in good health. Some libraries in this study had Jurkat cell RNA spiked in. In nucleotides, the CDR3 is TGTGCCAGCAGCTTATCCTCGGGACCGAGCCACCAAAGAGATACCCAGTACTTC. The encoded protein is CASSLSSGPSHQRDTQYF.